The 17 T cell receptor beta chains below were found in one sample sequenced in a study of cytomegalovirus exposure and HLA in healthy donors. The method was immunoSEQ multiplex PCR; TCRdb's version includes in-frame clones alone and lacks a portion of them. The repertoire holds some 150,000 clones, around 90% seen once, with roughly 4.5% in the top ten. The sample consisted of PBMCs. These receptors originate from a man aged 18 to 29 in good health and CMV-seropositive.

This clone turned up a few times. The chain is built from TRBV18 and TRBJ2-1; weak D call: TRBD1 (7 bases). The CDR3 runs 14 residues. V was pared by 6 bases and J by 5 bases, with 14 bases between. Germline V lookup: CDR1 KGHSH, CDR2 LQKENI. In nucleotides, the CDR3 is TGTGCCAGCTCTCCCGGGGGACAGAACAATGAGCAGTTCTTC. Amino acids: CASSPGGQNNEQFF.

The CDR3 DNA reads as TGTGCCAGCAGCTCCTCCTCAGGGACCCAGTACTTC. This encodes CASSSSSGTQYF. This chain connects TRBV7-9 to TRBJ2-5; no clear D. The CDR3 runs 12 residues. The germline gives CDR1 SEHNR, CDR2 FQNEAQ (reference sequence). V was clipped by 4 bases and J by 7 bases, with 10 bases between them.

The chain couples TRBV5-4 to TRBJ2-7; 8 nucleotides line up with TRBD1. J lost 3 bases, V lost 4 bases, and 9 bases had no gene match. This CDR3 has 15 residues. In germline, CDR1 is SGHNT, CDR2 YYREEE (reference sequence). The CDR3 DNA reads TGTGCCAGCAGCAAAGGGACAGGAACCTACTACGAGCAGTACTTC. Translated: CASSKGTGTYYEQYF.

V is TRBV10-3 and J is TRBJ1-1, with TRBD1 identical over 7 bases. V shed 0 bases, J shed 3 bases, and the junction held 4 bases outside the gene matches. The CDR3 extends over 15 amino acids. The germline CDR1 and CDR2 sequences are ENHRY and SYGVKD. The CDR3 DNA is TGTGCCATCAGTGAGTCGACAGGGTTGGACACTGAAGCTTTCTTT. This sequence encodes CAISESTGLDTEAFF.

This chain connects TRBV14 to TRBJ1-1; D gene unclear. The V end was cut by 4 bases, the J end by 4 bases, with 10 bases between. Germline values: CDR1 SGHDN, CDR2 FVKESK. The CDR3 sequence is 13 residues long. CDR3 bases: TGTGCCAGCAGCCCTGTAGGCGGCACTGAAGCTTTCTTT. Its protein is CASSPVGGTEAFF. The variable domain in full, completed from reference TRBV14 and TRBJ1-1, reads EAGVTQFPSHSVIEKGQTVTLRCDPISGHDNLYWYRRVMGKEIKFLLHFVKESKQDESGMPNNRFLAERTGGTYSTLKVQPAELEDSGVYFCASSPVGGTEAFFGQGTRLTVV.

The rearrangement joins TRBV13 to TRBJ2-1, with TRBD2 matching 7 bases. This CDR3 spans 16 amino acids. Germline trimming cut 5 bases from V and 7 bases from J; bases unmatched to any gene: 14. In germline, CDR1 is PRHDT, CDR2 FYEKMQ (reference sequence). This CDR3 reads CASSPPPGGSINEQFF. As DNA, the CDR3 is TGTGCCAGCAGCCCACCCCCCGGCGGGAGTATTAATGAGCAGTTCTTC.

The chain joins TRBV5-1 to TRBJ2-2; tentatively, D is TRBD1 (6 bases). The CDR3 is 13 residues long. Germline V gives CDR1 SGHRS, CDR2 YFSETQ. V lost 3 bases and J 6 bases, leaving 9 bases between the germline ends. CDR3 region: CASSYGQPGELFF. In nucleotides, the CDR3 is TGCGCCAGCAGCTACGGACAGCCCGGGGAGCTGTTTTTT.

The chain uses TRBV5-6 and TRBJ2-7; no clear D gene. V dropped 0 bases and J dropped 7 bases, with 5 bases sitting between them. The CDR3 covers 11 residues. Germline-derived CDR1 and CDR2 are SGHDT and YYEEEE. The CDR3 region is CASSLAAEQYF. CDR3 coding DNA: TGTGCCAGCAGCTTGGCCGCGGAGCAGTACTTC.

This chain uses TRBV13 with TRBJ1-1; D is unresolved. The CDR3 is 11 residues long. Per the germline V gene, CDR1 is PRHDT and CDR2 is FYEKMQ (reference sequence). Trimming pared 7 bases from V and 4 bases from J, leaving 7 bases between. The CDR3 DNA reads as TGTGCCAGCACTGGGCGCACTGAAGCTTTCTTT. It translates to CASTGRTEAFF.

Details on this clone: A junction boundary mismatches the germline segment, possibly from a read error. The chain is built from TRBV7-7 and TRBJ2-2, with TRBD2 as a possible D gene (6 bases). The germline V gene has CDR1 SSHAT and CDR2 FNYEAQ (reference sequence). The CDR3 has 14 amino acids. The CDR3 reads CASSLGGEAGELFF. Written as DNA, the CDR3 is TGTGCTAGCAGCTTAGGAGGGGAGGCCGGGGAGCTGTTTTTT. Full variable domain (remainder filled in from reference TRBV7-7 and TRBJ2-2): GAGVSQSPRYKVTKRGQDVTLRCDPISSHATLYWYQQALGQGPEFLTYFNYEAQPDKSGLPSDRFSAERPEGSISTLTIQRTEQRDSAMYRCASSLGGEAGELFFGEGSRLTVL.

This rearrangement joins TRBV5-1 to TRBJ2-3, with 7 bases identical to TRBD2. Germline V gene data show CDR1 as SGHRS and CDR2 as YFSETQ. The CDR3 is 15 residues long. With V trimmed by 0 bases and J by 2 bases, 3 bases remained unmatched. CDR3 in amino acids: CASSLVGGVTDTQYF. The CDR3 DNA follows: TGCGCCAGCAGCTTGGTTGGGGGGGTCACAGATACGCAGTATTTT.

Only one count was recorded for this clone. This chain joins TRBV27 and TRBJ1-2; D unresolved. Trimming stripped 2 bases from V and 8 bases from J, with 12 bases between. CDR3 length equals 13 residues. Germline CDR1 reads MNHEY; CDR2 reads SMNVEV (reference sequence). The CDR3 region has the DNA TGTGCCAGCAGTTTAAATTGGGCAGGAGGCTACACCTTC. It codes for CASSLNWAGGYTF.

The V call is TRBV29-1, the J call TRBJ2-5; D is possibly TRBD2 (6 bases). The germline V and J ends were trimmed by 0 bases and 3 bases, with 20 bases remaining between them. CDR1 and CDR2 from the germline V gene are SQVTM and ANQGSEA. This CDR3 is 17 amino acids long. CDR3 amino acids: CSVEDSGGSLWEETQYF. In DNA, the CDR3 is TGCAGCGTTGAAGATTCAGGAGGGAGCCTTTGGGAAGAGACCCAGTACTTC.

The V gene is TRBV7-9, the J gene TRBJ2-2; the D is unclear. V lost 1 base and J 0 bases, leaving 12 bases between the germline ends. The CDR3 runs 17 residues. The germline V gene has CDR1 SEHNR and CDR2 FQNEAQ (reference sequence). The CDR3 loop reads CASSLGSPPTNTGELFF. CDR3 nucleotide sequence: TGTGCCAGCAGCTTAGGAAGCCCACCTACGAACACCGGGGAGCTGTTTTTT.

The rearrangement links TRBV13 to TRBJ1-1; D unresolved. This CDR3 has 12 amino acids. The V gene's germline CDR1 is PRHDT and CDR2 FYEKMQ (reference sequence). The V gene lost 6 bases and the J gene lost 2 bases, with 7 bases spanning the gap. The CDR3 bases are TGTGCCAGCAGTACTCCTAACACTGAAGCTTTCTTT. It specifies CASSTPNTEAFF.

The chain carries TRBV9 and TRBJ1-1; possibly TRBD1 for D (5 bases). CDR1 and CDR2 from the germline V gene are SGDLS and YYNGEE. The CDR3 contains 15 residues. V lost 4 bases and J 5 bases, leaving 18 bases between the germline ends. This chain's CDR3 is CASSPRGASWTEAFF. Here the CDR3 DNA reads TGTGCCAGCAGCCCACGCGGGGCTTCATGGACTGAAGCTTTCTTT.

The DNA of the CDR3 is TGTGCCAGCAGTTCGGGACAGGGGGCCGACGAGCAGTACTTC. This gives the protein CASSSGQGADEQYF. This chain links TRBV6-5 with TRBJ2-7, with TRBD1 matching over 12 bases. Germline values: CDR1 MNHEY, CDR2 SVGAGI. Unmatched junction bases numbered 3, after V lost 4 bases and J lost 5 bases. The CDR3 loop spans 14 amino acids.